This is a list of T cell receptor beta chains from one sample in a study of shared clonotypes between healthy human individuals. Repertoires were generated with immunoSEQ multiplex PCR, while TCRdb's copy carries only in-frame clones and drops some. The sample records a few hundred thousand clones, around 77% being singletons. The sample consisted of PBMCs. The receptor set was obtained from a woman in her thirties or forties in good health. Some clones in this sample may be carry-over from other donors' samples. Both conserved end residues are part of each CDR3. The order of the fields is J gene, clone size, D gene, V gene, CDR3 DNA, CDR3 protein. D genes are given only for firm matches. Where a row states a size, it is once, few, many or the class of an expanded clone; other rows omit it.

>TRBJ2-7|-|-|TRBV20-1
TGCAGTGCCCTTCGGGACGAGCAGTACTTC
CSALRDEQYF
>TRBJ1-1|-|-|TRBV18
TGTGCCAGCTCAACAAGCGGGGCAGGGCACTCTGAAGCTTTCTTT
CASSTSGAGHSEAFF
>TRBJ2-7|-|TRBD1|TRBV7-3
TGTGCCAGCAGCTTGTGGCAGGGGGCGCAGTACGAGCAGTACTTC
CASSLWQGAQYEQYF
>TRBJ2-2|-|TRBD2|TRBV11-3
TGTGCCAGCAGCTTATCAGCGGGAGTGGCCGGGGAGCTGTTTTTT
CASSLSAGVAGELFF
>TRBJ1-5|-|TRBD1|TRBV27
TGTGCCAGCAGTTTCCGACAGGGTCCCCCTTTT
CASSFRQGPPF
>TRBJ2-7|once|-|TRBV28
TGTGCCAGCAGATTTAACTACGAGCAGTACTTC
CASRFNYEQYF
>TRBJ1-1|-|TRBD1|TRBV19
TGTGCCAGTAGTATACCCCCGGGACAGGGGGGTTCAGTGAAAAAAGCTTTCTTT
CASSIPPGQGGSVKKAFF
>TRBJ2-2|-|-|TRBV2
TGTGCCAGCAGTGTACTAGAAAACACCGGGGAGCTGTTTTTT
CASSVLENTGELFF
>TRBJ1-5|few|-|TRBV7-6
TGTGCCAGCAGCTTAGGCACGGCACCGATCGGCCAGCATTTT
CASSLGTAPIGQHF
>TRBJ2-1|-|-|TRBV30
TGTGCCTGGAGTCCGACGGGAAACTCCTACAATGAGCAGTTCTTC
CAWSPTGNSYNEQFF
>TRBJ2-3|-|TRBD1|TRBV10-3
TGTGCCATCAGGAACGGACAGGGGACAGATACGCAGTATTTT
CAIRNGQGTDTQYF
>TRBJ2-7|-|-|TRBV4-1
TGCGCCAGCAGCCAAGAGGCAGGGAGCTCCTACGAGCAGTACTTC
CASSQEAGSSYEQYF
>TRBJ2-3|-|-|TRBV9
TGTGCCAGCAGCGTAGAAGTGGGGGCGGGCGATACGCAGTATTTT
CASSVEVGAGDTQYF
>TRBJ2-7|-|-|TRBV23-1
TGCGCCACCACACCCGTCGGGAGCGGATCCTGCGGGGAGGAGCAGTACTTC
CATTPVGSGSCGEEQYF
>TRBJ1-4|once|-|TRBV28
TGTGCCAGCAGTTCTCCCGAGGGCTTTCCCCATGAAAAACTGTTTTTT
CASSSPEGFPHEKLFF
>TRBJ2-1|-|-|TRBV18
TGTGCCAGCTCACCCCCCTCGCAGAGCTCCTACAATGAGCAGTTCTTC
CASSPPSQSSYNEQFF
>TRBJ1-5|-|-|TRBV28
TGTGCCAGCAGCGGACTGTTGAGCAATCAGCCCCAGCATTTT
CASSGLLSNQPQHF
>TRBJ2-1|-|TRBD2|TRBV7-6
TGTGCCAGCAGCTTAGTCCTGGGGAGTAGCGGGAGAGATTGGGCCTACAATGAGCAGTTCTTC
CASSLVLGSSGRDWAYNEQFF
>TRBJ2-1|-|TRBD1|TRBV7-3
TGTGCCAGCAGCTTAGAAGGGACAGTTTACAATGAGCAGTTCTTC
CASSLEGTVYNEQFF
>TRBJ2-7|-|-|TRBV28
TGTGCCAGCAGCGAAACAGGGTACAGCTCCTACGAGCAGTACTTC
CASSETGYSSYEQYF